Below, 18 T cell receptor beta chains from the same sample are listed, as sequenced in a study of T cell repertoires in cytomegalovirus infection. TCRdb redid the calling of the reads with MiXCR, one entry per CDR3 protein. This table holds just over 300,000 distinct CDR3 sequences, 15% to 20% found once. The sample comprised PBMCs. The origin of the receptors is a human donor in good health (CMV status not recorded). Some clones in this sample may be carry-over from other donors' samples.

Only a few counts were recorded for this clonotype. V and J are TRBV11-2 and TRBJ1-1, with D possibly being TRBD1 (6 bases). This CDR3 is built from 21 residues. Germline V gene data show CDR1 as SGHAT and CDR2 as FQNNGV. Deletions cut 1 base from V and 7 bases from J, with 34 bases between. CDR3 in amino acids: CASSLGATGTVGGVLLHEAFF. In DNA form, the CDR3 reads TGTGCCAGCAGCTTAGGAGCCACTGGTACCGTGGGGGGCGTTCTACTTCATGAAGCTTTCTTT.

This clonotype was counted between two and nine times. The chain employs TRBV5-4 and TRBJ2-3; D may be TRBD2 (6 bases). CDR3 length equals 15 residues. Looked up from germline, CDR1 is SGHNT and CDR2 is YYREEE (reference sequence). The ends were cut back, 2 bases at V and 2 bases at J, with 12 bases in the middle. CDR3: CASSLSAGFTDTQYF. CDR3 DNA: TGTGCCAGCAGCTTATCGGCGGGGTTCACAGATACGCAGTATTTT.

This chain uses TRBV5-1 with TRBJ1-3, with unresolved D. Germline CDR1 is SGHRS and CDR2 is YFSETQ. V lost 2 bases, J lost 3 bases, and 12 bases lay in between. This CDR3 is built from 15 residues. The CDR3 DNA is TGCGCCAGCAGCTTAGGAGGGTTGGATGGAAACACCATATATTTT. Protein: CASSLGGLDGNTIYF.

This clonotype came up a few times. The CDR3 loop is CSASLGAKEQPQHF. The CDR3, as DNA: TGCAGTGCTTCCCTGGGGGCGAAGGAACAGCCCCAGCATTTT. This rearrangement joins TRBV20-1 to TRBJ1-5; TRBD1 might be the D (6 bases). V dropped 5 bases and J dropped 7 bases, with 18 bases sitting between them. This CDR3 contains 14 residues. CDR1 and CDR2 from the germline V gene are DFQATT and SNEGSKA (reference sequence).

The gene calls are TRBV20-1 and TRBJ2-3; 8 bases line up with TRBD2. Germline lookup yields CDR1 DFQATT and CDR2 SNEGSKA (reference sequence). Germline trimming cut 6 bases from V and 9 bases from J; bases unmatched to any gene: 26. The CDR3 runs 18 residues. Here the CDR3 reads CSALGLAITANSHHTQYF. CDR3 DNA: TGCAGTGCCCTTGGACTAGCAATTACCGCAAACAGTCACCACACGCAGTATTTT.

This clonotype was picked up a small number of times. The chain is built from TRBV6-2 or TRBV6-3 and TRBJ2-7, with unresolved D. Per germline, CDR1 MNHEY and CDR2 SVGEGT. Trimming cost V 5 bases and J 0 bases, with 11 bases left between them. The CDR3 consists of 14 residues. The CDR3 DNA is TGTGCCAGCAGTGCAGACTTACTCTCCTACGAGCAGTACTTC. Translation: CASSADLLSYEQYF.

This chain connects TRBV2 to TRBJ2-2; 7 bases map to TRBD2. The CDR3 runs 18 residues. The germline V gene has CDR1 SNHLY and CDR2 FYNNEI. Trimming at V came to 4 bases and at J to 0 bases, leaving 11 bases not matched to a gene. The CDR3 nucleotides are TGTGCCAGCAGTGGGACTAGTTTACGCCTCGCGAACACCGGGGAGCTGTTTTTT. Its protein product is CASSGTSLRLANTGELFF.

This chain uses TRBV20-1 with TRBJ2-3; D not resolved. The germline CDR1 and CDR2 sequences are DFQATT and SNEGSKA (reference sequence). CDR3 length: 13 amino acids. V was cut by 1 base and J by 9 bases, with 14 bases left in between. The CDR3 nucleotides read TGCAGTGCTAGAGTAGATGGACCGATAACGCAGTATTTT. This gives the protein CSARVDGPITQYF.

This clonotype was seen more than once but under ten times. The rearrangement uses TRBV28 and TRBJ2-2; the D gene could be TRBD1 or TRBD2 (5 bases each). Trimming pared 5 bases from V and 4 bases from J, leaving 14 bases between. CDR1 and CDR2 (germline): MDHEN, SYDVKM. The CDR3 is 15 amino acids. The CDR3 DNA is TGTGCCAGCAGTGCCTCCGGGGCGGGCACCGGGGAGCTGTTTTTT. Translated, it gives CASSASGAGTGELFF.

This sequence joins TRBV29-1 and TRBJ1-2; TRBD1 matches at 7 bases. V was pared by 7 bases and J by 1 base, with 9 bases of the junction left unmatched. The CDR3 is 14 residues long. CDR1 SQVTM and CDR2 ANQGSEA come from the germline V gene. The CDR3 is CSAGGQINNYGYTF. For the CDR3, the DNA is TGCAGCGCCGGGGGACAGATCAATAACTATGGCTACACCTTC.

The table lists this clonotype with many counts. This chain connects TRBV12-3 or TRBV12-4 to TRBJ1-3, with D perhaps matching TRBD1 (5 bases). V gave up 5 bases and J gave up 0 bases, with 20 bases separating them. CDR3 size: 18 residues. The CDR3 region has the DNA TGTGCCAGCAGTGGTTCTCGTCGAGACAGTTCCTCTGGAAACACCATATATTTT. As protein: CASSGSRRDSSSGNTIYF.

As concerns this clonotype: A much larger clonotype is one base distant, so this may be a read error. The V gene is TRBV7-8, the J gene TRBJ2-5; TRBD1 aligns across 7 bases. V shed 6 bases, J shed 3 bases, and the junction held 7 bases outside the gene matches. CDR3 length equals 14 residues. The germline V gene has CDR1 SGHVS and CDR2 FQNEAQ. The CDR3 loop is CASRGPGTEETQYF. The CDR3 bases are TGTGCCAGCAGGGGGCCGGGGACAGAAGAGACCCAGTACTTC.

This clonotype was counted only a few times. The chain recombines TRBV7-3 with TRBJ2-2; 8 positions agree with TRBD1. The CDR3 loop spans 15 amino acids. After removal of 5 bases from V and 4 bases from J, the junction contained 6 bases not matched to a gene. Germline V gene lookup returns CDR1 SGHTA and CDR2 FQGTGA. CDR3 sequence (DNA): TGTGCCAGCAGCGGACAGGGTTATGGCACCGGGGAGCTGTTTTTT. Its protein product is CASSGQGYGTGELFF. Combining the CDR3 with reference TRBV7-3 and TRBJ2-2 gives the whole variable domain GAGVSQTPSNKVTEKGKYVELRCDPISGHTALYWYRQSLGQGPEFLIYFQGTGAADDSGLPNDRFFAVRPEGSVSTLKIQRTERGDSAVYLCASSGQGYGTGELFFGEGSRLTVL.

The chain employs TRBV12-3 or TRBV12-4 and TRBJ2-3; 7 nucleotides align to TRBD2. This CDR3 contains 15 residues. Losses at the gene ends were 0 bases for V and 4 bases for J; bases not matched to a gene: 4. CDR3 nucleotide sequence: TGTGCCAGCAGTTTAGCGGGAGGGAACCCAGATACGCAGTATTTT. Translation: CASSLAGGNPDTQYF.

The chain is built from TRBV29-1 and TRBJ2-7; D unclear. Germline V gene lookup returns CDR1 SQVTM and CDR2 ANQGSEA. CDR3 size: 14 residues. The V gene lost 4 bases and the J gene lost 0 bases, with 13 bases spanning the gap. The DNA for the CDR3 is TGCAGCGTTGGGGGTAAGGGTGGCTCCTACGAGCAGTACTTC. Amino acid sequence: CSVGGKGGSYEQYF.

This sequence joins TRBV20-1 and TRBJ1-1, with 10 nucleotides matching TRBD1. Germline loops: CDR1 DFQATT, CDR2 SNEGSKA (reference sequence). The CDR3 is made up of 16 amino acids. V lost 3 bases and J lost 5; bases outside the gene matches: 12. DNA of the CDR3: TGCAGTGCTAGCTCCTCCGGGACAGGGGATGGTACTGAAGCTTTCTTT. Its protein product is CSASSSGTGDGTEAFF.

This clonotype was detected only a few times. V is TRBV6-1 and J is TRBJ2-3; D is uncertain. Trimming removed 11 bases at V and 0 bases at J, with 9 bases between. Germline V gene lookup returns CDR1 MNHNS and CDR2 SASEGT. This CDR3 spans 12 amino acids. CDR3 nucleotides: TGTGCCCTAAGGCTGAGCACAGATACGCAGTATTTT. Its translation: CALRLSTDTQYF.

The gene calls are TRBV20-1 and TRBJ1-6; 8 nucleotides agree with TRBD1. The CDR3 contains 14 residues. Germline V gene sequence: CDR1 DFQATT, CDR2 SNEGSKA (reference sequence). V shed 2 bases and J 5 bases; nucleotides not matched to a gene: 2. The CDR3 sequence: CSARPGGNNSPLHF. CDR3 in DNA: TGCAGTGCTAGACCAGGGGGCAATAATTCACCCCTCCACTTT.